A single sample is the source of the 17 T cell receptor beta chains below, sequenced in a study of T cell responses to AZD1222 COVID-19 vaccine. Generated by immunoSEQ multiplex PCR, the TCRdb table keeps only in-frame clones and is missing some. This sample has over 150,000 clones; about 87% occur once, and the top ten carry around 2.9%. Sequencing was performed on peripheral blood, taken on day 0 of AZD1222 vaccination. These receptors all stem from an adult in good health.

The chain has TRBV15 and TRBJ2-6; the D is unclear. CDR1 is LNHNV, CDR2 YYDKDF, per germline (reference sequence). This CDR3 comprises 19 residues. Deletions cut 0 bases from V and 0 bases from J, with 15 bases between. The DNA of the CDR3 is TGTGCCACCAGCAGAGAATACGGTGGCACCAGCTCTGGGGCCAACGTCCTGACTTTC. It codes for CATSREYGGTSSGANVLTF.

V and J are TRBV18 and TRBJ2-7, with D uncertain. With 0 bases removed from V and 4 bases from J, the gap between germline ends came to 7 bases. The CDR3 contains 13 residues. The germline gives CDR1 KGHSH, CDR2 LQKENI. The CDR3 DNA follows: TGTGCCAGCTCACCACCGACCAGGTACGAGCAGTACTTC. Its protein product is CASSPPTRYEQYF. The entire variable domain, with the rest obtained from reference TRBV18 and TRBJ2-7, is as follows: NAGVMQNPRHLVRRRGQEARLRCSPMKGHSHVYWYRQLPEEGLKFMVYLQKENIIDESGMPKERFSAEFPKEGPSILRIQQVVRGDSAAYFCASSPPTRYEQYFGPGTRLTVT.

This clone appeared a single time. The CDR3 spells CASSLDRGGGYTF. CDR3 DNA sequence: TGTGCCAGCAGCCTTGACAGGGGAGGAGGCTACACCTTC. The gene calls are TRBV5-4 and TRBJ1-2; 8 bases line up with TRBD1. The junction had 7 bases not matched to a gene; V was cut back by 4 bases and J by 8 bases. The CDR3 runs to 13 residues. The germline gives CDR1 SGHNT, CDR2 YYREEE (reference sequence).

V usage is TRBV7-3 and J usage is TRBJ2-1; TRBD2 matches at 7 bases. Trimming took 8 bases from V and 4 from J; bases not matched to a gene: 11. The CDR3 is 15 residues long. CDR1 is SGHTA and CDR2 is FQGTGA in the germline V gene. The CDR3 DNA reads as TGTGCCAGCGGCACTTCGGGGGGACTATACAATGAGCAGTTCTTC. Translated: CASGTSGGLYNEQFF.

The V gene is TRBV5-1, the J gene TRBJ2-1; 8 bases are shared with TRBD2. This CDR3 is built from 18 residues. Germline assignment: CDR1 SGHRS and CDR2 YFSETQ. The trim removed 0 bases at V and 1 base at J, leaving 9 bases unmatched. In DNA, the CDR3 is TGCGCCAGCAGCTTGGCCCAGACGAGCGGGGGTTCCTACAATGAGCAGTTCTTC. Protein sequence: CASSLAQTSGGSYNEQFF.

The CDR3 nucleotides are TGTGCCAGCAATCCGGGGGGGAACACCGGGGAGCTGTTTTTT. Translating gives CASNPGGNTGELFF. The rearrangement links TRBV3-1 (or the pseudogene TRBV3-2) to TRBJ2-2; 7 bases align to TRBD2. J was trimmed by 1 base and V by 7 bases; bases with no gene match: 3. The germline V gene has CDR1 LGHDT and CDR2 YNNKEL (reference sequence). The CDR3 has 14 amino acids.

The rearrangement uses TRBV28 and TRBJ2-5; TRBD2 agrees at 7 bases. The germline V gene has CDR1 MDHEN and CDR2 SYDVKM. J was trimmed by 2 bases and V by 3 bases; bases with no gene match: 3. This CDR3 has 14 residues. CDR3: CASSFWGGQETQYF. The CDR3, as DNA: TGTGCCAGCAGTTTTTGGGGGGGGCAAGAGACCCAGTACTTC.

The V call is TRBV2, the J call TRBJ1-2, with a possible D match to TRBD1 (5 bases). Germline V CDR1 and CDR2: SNHLY, FYNNEI. V lost 2 bases and J lost 4, with 11 bases in between. The CDR3 consists of 14 residues. CDR3 nucleotide sequence: TGTGCCAGCAGTGAACGGAGGGGAACCTATGGCTACACCTTC. This encodes CASSERRGTYGYTF.

CDR3 sequence: CASSTTGGWKISNEQFF. The DNA of the CDR3 is TGTGCCAGCAGCACAACCGGGGGGTGGAAGATTTCGAATGAGCAGTTCTTC. The genes are TRBV9 and TRBJ2-1; the match to TRBD2 covers 7 bases. The CDR3 runs 17 residues. The ends lost 4 bases at V and 7 bases at J; junction bases unmatched: 17. The germline V gene encodes CDR1 SGDLS and CDR2 YYNGEE.

About this clone itself: Additional DNA sequences in this sample encode the identical CDR3. CDR3 coding DNA: TGTGCCAGCAGTTTACGGTCCTATGGCTACACCTTC. It specifies CASSLRSYGYTF. V and J are TRBV28 and TRBJ1-2; no clear D. The length of the CDR3 is 12 residues. Trimming stripped 2 bases from V and 4 bases from J, with 5 bases between. Germline-derived CDR1 and CDR2 are MDHEN and SYDVKM.

The chain couples TRBV7-8 to TRBJ2-1, with 10 bases identical to TRBD2. Losses at the gene ends were 5 bases for V and 7 bases for J; bases not matched to a gene: 8. The CDR3 totals 15 residues. The germline V gene encodes CDR1 SGHVS and CDR2 FQNEAQ. CDR3 sequence reads: CASSKRGGLSNEQFF. CDR3 bases: TGTGCCAGCAGCAAGCGGGGGGGCCTTTCAAATGAGCAGTTCTTC.

The CDR3 DNA follows: TGTGCCAGCAGTCGCGGGCAGGGGTCTGAAAAACTGTTTTTT. Translated: CASSRGQGSEKLFF. The genes are TRBV6-6 and TRBJ1-4; D is possibly TRBD1 (6 bases). With 5 bases removed from V and 7 bases from J, the gap between germline ends came to 14 bases. The CDR3 loop spans 14 amino acids. Germline V gene lookup returns CDR1 MNHNY and CDR2 SVGAGI (reference sequence).

The rearrangement links TRBV10-2 to TRBJ1-5, with D uncertain. CDR1 is WSHSY and CDR2 is SAAADI in the germline V gene. The V end lost 10 bases, the J end lost 7 bases, and 11 bases lay between the germline ends. The CDR3 is made up of 11 amino acids. CDR3 loop: CAIPDGQPQHF. The CDR3 DNA follows: TGCGCCATCCCTGACGGACAGCCCCAGCATTTT.

The CDR3 loop reads CAISDLGDEQFF. The CDR3 DNA sequence: TGTGCCATCAGTGATTTGGGGGATGAGCAGTTCTTC. This chain links TRBV10-3 with TRBJ2-1; perhaps D is TRBD1 or TRBD2 (5 bases each). The CDR3 has 12 amino acids. Germline V gene sequence: CDR1 ENHRY, CDR2 SYGVKD. Trimming stripped 3 bases from V and 8 bases from J, with 8 bases between.

The V and J genes are TRBV19 and TRBJ1-2; 7 bases are shared with TRBD1. Trimming cost V 7 bases and J 0 bases; bases outside gene matches: 8. CDR3 length equals 15 residues. Germline lookup yields CDR1 LNHDA and CDR2 SQIVND (reference sequence). The CDR3 nucleotides read TGTGCCAGTAACCCCCCAGGGACAGCTAACTATGGCTACACCTTC. Protein product: CASNPPGTANYGYTF.

The rearrangement links TRBV6-1 to TRBJ1-5, with TRBD1 identical over 7 bases. Germline V gene data show CDR1 as MNHNS and CDR2 as SASEGT. This CDR3 contains 16 residues. The J segment lost 2 bases and the V segment lost 2 bases, leaving 6 bases of the junction unmatched. This CDR3 reads CASSEQGDGGNQPQHF. CDR3 in DNA: TGTGCCAGCAGTGAACAGGGGGACGGTGGCAATCAGCCCCAGCATTTT.

V usage is TRBV28 and J usage is TRBJ1-5; possible D gene TRBD1, 5 bases. There are 14 residues in the CDR3. Germline V gene sequence: CDR1 MDHEN, CDR2 SYDVKM. Between the trimmed V and J ends, which lost 6 bases and 0 bases, there was a span of 9 bases. The CDR3 protein is CASSGDVSNQPQHF. Written as DNA, the CDR3 is TGTGCCAGCAGCGGGGACGTTAGCAATCAGCCCCAGCATTTT.